The sequence of this TCR beta chain was determined in a study of shared clonotypes between healthy human individuals. Background on the study: For every donor, three CD4 naive, three CD4 memory, two CD8 naive and one CD8 memory plates were used. Study conclusions and caveats: Non-shared clonotypes had lower generation probabilities than clonotypes shared by all four sorted-subset donors.

Each of the donors was a healthy adult who was HIV-negative and had not had a recent acute infection or vaccination. The CDR3 is made up of 17 amino acids. Trimming took 5 bases from V and 3 from J, leaving 21 bases between them. Germline CDR1 is KGHSH and CDR2 is LQKENI. Details on this clone: Its specificity is not known.

Clones were read by immunoSEQ multiplex PCR, and TCRdb kept only the in-frame ones, dropping some. Of roughly 2.5 million clones listed, roughly nine tenths are singletons. The sequence came from a man aged 18 to 35 in good health. Sequencing input: naive CD4+ T cells sorted from blood. Specified subset: CD45RA+ positively selected. The V call is TRBV18, the J call TRBJ2-3; D remains ambiguous. The CDR3 sequence is CASSSESAMGSTDTQYF. The DNA of the CDR3 is TGTGCCAGCTCATCGGAGTCTGCTATGGGGTCGACAGATACGCAGTATTTT. Full variable domain (rest looked up from reference TRBV18 and TRBJ2-3): NAGVMQNPRHLVRRRGQEARLRCSPMKGHSHVYWYRQLPEEGLKFMVYLQKENIIDESGMPKERFSAEFPKEGPSILRIQQVVRGDSAAYFCASSSESAMGSTDTQYFGPGTRLTVL.